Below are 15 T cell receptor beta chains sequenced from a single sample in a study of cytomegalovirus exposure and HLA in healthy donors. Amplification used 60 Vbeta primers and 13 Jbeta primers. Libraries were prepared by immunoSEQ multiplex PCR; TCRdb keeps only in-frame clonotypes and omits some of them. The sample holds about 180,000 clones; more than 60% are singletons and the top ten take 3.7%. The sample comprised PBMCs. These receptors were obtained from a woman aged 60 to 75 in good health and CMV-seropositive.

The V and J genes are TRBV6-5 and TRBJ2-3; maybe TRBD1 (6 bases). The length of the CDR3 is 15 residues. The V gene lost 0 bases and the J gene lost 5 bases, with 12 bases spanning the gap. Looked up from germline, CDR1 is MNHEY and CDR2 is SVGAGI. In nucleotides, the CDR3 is TGTGCCAGCAGTTACTCGGTGGTAGGGGGAGATACGCAGTATTTT. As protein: CASSYSVVGGDTQYF.

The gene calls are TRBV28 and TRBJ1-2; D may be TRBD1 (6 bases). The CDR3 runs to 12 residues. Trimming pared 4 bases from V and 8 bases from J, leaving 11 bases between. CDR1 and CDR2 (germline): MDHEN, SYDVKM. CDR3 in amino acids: CASSSNRDGYTF. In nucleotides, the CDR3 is TGTGCCAGCAGTTCCAACAGGGACGGCTACACCTTC.

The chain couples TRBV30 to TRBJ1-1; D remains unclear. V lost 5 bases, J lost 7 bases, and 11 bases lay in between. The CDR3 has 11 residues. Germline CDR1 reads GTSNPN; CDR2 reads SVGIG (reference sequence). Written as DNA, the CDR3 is TGTGCCTGGGGCCTAACGGGTGAAGCTTTCTTT. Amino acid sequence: CAWGLTGEAFF.

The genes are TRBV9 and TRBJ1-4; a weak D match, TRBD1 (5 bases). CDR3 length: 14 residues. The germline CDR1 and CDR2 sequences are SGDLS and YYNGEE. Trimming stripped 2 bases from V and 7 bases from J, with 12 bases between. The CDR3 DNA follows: TGTGCCAGCAGCGTCACCGGGGGGGTTGAAAAACTGTTTTTT. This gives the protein CASSVTGGVEKLFF.

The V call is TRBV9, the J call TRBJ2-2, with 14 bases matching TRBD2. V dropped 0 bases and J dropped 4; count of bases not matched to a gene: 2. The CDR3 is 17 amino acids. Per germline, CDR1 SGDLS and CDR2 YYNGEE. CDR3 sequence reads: CASSVEGTSGSTGELFF. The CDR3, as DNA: TGTGCCAGCAGCGTAGAGGGGACTAGCGGGAGCACCGGGGAGCTGTTTTTT.

The CDR3 here is CASSLASTDTQYF. The CDR3 region has the DNA TGTGCCAGCAGTTTGGCTAGCACAGATACGCAGTATTTT. The chain combines TRBV27 with TRBJ2-3; D is uncertain. V lost 3 bases, J lost 0 bases, and 4 bases lay in between. Germline V lookup: CDR1 MNHEY, CDR2 SMNVEV (reference sequence). This CDR3 comprises 13 residues.

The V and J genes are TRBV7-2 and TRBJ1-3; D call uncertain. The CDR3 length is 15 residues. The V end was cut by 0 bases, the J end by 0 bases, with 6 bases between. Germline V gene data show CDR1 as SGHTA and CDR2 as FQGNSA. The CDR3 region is CASSLAQVSGNTIYF. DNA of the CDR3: TGTGCCAGCAGCTTAGCGCAGGTCTCTGGAAACACCATATATTTT.

The CDR3 coding sequence is TGTGCCAGCAGTTTTGAGCGGGGGGCCGGAGAGACCCAGTACTTC. Translating gives CASSFERGAGETQYF. This chain connects TRBV7-6 to TRBJ2-5; 9 bases map to TRBD2. CDR1 SGHVS and CDR2 FNYEAQ come from the germline V gene. This CDR3 is built from 15 residues. Germline trimming cut 6 bases from V and 4 bases from J; bases unmatched to any gene: 9.

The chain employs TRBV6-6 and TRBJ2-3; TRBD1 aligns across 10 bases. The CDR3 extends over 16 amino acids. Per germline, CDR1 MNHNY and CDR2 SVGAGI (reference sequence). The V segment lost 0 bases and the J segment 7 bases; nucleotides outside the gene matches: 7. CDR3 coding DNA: TGTGCCAGCAGTTACTCGATGGGACAGGGGCGGAATACGCAGTATTTT. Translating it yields CASSYSMGQGRNTQYF.

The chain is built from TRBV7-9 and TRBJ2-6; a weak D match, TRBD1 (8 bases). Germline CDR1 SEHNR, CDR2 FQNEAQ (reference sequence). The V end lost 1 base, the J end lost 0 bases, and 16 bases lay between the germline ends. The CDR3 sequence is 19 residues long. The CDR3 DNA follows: TGTGCCAGCAGCTTAGGACAGGGGAGGGGGGTCTCTGGGGCCAACGTCCTGACTTTC. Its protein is CASSLGQGRGVSGANVLTF.

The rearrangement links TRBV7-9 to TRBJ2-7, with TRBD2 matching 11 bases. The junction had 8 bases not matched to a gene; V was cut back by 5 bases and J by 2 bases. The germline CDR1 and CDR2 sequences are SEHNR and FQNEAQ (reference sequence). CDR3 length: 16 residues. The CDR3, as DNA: TGTGCCAGCAGCGCGAAGCCGGGACTAGCGGCCTACGAGCAGTACTTC. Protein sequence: CASSAKPGLAAYEQYF.

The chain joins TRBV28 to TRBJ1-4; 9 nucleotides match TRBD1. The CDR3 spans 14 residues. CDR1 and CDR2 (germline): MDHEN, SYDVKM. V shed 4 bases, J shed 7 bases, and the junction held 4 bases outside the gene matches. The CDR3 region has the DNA TGTGCCAGCAGTTCCGGGACAGGGCTTGAAAAACTGTTTTTT. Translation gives CASSSGTGLEKLFF.

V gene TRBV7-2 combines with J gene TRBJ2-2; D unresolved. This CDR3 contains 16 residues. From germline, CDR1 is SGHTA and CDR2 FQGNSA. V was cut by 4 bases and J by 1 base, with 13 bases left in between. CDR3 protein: CASSSLAGLNTGELFF. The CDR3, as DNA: TGTGCCAGCAGCTCGTTAGCCGGGTTGAACACCGGGGAGCTGTTTTTT.

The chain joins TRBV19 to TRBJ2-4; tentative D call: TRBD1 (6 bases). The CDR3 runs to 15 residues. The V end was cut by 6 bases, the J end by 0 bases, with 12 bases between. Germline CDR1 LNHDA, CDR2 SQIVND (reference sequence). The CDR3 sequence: CASRTTGLAKNIQYF. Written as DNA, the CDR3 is TGTGCCAGTAGAACAACAGGGTTAGCCAAAAACATTCAGTACTTC.

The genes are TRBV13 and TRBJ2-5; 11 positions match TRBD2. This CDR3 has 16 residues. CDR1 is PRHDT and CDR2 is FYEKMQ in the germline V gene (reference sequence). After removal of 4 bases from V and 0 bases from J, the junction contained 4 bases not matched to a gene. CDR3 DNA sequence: TGTGCCAGCAGCTCCCGGACTAGCGGGTACCAAGAGACCCAGTACTTC. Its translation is CASSSRTSGYQETQYF.